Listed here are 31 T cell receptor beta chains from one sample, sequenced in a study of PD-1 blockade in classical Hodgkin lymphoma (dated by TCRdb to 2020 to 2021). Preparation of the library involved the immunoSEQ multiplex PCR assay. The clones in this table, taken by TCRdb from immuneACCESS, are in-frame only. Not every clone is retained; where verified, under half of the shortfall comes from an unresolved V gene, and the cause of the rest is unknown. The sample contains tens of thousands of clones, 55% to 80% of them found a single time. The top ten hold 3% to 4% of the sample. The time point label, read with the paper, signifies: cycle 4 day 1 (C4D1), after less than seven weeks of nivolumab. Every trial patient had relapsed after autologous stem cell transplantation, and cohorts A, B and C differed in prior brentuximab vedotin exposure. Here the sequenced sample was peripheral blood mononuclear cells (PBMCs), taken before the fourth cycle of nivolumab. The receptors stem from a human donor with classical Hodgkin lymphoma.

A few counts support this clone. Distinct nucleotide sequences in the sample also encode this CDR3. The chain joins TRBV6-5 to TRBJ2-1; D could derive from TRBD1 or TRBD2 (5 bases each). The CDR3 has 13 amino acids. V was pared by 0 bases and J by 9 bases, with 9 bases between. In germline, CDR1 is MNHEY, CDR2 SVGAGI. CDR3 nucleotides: TGTGCCAGCAGTTACTCCGAGAGGGGTGAGCAGTTCTTC. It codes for CASSYSERGEQFF.

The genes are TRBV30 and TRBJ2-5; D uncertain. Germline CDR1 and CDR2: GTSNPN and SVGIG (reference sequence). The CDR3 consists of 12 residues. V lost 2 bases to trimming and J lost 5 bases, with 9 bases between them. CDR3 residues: CAWSRKGETQYF. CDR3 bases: TGTGCCTGGAGTCGGAAAGGGGAGACCCAGTACTTC. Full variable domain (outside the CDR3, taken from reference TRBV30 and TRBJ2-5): SQTIHQWPATLVQPVGSPLSLECTVEGTSNPNLYWYRQAAGRGLQLLFYSVGIGQISSEVPQNLSASRPQDRQFILSSKKLLLSDSGFYLCAWSRKGETQYFGPGTRLLVL.

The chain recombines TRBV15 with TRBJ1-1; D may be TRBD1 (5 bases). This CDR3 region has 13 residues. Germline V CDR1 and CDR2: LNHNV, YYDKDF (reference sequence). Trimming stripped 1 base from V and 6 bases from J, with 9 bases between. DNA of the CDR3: TGTGCCACCAGCAGAGTTTTGGGGGCTGAAGCTTTCTTT. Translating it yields CATSRVLGAEAFF.

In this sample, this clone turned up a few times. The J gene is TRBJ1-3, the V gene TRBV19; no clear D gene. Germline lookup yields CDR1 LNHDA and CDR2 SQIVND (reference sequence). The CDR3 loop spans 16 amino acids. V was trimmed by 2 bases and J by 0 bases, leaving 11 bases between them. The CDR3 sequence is CASSILFDLSGNTIYF. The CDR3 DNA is TGTGCCAGTAGTATATTATTCGATCTCTCTGGAAACACCATATATTTT.

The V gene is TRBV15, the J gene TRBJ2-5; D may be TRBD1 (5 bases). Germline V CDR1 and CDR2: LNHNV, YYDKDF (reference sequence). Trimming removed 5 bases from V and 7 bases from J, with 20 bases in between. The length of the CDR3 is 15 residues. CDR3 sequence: CATSLDPQVRPTQYF. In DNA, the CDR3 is TGTGCCACCAGCTTAGACCCACAGGTTCGGCCGACCCAGTACTTC.

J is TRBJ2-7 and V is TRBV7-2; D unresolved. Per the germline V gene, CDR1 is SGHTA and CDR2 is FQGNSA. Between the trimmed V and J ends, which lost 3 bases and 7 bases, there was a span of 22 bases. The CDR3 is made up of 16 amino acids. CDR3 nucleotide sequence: TGTGCCAGCAGCTTGACTTGGAACAGCCGCAAAGGGGAGCAGTACTTC. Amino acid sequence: CASSLTWNSRKGEQYF.

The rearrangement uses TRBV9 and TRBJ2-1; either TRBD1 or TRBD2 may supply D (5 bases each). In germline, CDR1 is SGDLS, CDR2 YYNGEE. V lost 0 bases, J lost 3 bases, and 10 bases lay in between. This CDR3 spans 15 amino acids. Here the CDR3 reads CASSVGDRFYNEQFF. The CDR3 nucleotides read TGTGCCAGCAGCGTAGGGGACCGGTTCTACAATGAGCAGTTCTTC. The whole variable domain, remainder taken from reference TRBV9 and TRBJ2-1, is DSGVTQTPKHLITATGQRVTLRCSPRSGDLSVYWYQQSLDQGLQFLIQYYNGEERAKGNILERFSAQQFPDLHSELNLSSLELGDSALYFCASSVGDRFYNEQFFGPGTRLTVL.

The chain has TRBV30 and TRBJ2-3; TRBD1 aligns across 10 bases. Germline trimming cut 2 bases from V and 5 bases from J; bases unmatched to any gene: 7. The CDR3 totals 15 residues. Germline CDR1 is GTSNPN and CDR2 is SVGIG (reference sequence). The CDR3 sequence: CAWSPRQGALDTQYF. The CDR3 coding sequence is TGTGCCTGGAGTCCTCGACAGGGGGCTTTAGATACGCAGTATTTT.

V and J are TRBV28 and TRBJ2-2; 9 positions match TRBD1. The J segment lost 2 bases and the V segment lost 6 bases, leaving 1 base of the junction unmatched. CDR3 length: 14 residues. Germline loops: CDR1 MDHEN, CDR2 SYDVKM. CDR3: CASRTGGNTGELFF. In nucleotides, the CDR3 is TGTGCCAGCAGAACAGGGGGCAACACCGGGGAGCTGTTTTTT. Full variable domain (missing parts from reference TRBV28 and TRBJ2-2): DVKVTQSSRYLVKRTGEKVFLECVQDMDHENMFWYRQDPGLGLRLIYFSYDVKMKEKGDIPEGYSVSREKKERFSLILESASTNQTSMYLCASRTGGNTGELFFGEGSRLTVL.

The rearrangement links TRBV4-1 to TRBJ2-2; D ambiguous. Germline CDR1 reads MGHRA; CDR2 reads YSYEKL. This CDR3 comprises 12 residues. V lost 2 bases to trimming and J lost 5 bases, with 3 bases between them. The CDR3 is CASSQSTGELFF. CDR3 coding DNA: TGCGCCAGCAGCCAAAGTACCGGGGAGCTGTTTTTT.

The CDR3: CASRLAGGTGELFF. DNA for the CDR3: TGTGCCAGCCGACTAGCGGGAGGCACCGGGGAGCTGTTTTTT. The J gene is TRBJ2-2, the V gene TRBV6-5; TRBD2 agrees at 13 bases. After removal of 8 bases from V and 4 bases from J, the junction contained 1 base not matched to a gene. The CDR3 runs to 14 residues. Germline V CDR1 and CDR2: MNHEY, SVGAGI.

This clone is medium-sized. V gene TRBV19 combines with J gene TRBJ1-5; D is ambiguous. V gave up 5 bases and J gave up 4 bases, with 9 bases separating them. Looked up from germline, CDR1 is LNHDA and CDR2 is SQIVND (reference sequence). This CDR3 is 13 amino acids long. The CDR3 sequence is CASSEEGNQPQHF. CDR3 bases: TGTGCCAGTAGTGAAGAGGGAAATCAGCCCCAGCATTTT.

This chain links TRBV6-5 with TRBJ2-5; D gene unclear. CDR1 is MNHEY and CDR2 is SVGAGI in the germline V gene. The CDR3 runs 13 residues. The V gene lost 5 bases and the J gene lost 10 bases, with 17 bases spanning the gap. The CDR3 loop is CASSEREEASQYF. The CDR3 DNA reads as TGTGCCAGCAGTGAAAGAGAGGAAGCCAGCCAGTACTTC.

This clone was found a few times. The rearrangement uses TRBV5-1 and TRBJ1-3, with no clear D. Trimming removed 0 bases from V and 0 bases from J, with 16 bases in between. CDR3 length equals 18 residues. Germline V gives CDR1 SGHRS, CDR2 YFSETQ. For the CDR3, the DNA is TGCGCCAGCAGCTTGGAGGGCAGCCAAATTAACTCTGGAAACACCATATATTTT. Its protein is CASSLEGSQINSGNTIYF.

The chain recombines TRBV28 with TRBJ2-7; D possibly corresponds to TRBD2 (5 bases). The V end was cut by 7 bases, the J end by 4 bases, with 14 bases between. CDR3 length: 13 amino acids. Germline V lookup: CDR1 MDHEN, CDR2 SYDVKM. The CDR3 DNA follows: TGTGCCAGCACCCCGGACTCTTCTTACGAGCAGTACTTC. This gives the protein CASTPDSSYEQYF. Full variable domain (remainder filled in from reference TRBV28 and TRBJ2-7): DVKVTQSSRYLVKRTGEKVFLECVQDMDHENMFWYRQDPGLGLRLIYFSYDVKMKEKGDIPEGYSVSREKKERFSLILESASTNQTSMYLCASTPDSSYEQYFGPGTRLTVT.

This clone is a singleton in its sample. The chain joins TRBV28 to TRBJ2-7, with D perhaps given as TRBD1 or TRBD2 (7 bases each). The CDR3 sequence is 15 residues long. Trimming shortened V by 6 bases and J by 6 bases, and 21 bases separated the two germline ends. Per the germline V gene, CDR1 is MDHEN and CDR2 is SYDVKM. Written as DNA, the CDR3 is TGTGCCAGCAGCCTCGGGGGGACAGCGCGTGGCGAGCAGTACTTC. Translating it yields CASSLGGTARGEQYF.

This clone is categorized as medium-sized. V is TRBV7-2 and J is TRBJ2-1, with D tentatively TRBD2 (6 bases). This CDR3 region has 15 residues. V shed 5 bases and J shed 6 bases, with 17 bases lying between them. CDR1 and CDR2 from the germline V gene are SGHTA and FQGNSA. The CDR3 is CASSKRDFDLNEQFF. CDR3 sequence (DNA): TGTGCCAGCAGCAAAAGGGACTTTGACCTCAATGAGCAGTTCTTC.

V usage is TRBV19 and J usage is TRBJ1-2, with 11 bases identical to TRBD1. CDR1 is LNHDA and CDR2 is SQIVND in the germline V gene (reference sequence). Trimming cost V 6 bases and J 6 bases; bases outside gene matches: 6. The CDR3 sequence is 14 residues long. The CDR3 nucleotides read TGTGCCAGTAGCTCCCGGGACAGGGGGAATGGCTACACCTTC. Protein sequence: CASSSRDRGNGYTF. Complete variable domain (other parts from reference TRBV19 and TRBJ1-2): DGGITQSPKYLFRKEGQNVTLSCEQNLNHDAMYWYRQDPGQGLRLIYYSQIVNDFQKGDIAEGYSVSREKKESFPLTVTSAQKNPTAFYLCASSSRDRGNGYTFGSGTRLTVV.

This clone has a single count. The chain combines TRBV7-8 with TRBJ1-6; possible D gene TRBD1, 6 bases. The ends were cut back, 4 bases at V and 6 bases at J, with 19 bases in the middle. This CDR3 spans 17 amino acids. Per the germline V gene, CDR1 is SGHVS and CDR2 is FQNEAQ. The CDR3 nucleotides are TGTGCCAGCAGCTCCGTACAGGGATCCCTACTTAATTCACCCCTCCACTTT. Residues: CASSSVQGSLLNSPLHF. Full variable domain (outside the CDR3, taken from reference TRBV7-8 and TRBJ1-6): GAGVSQSPRYKVAKRGQDVALRCDPISGHVSLFWYQQALGQGPEFLTYFQNEAQLDKSGLPSDRFFAERPEGSVSTLKIQRTQQEDSAVYLCASSSVQGSLLNSPLHFGNGTRLTVT.

CDR3 residues: CASIRGISGANVLTF. DNA for the CDR3: TGTGCCAGCATTCGGGGTATCTCTGGGGCCAACGTCCTGACTTTC. The V gene is TRBV6-1, the J gene TRBJ2-6, with a possible D match to TRBD2 (5 bases). Germline V gene sequence: CDR1 MNHNS, CDR2 SASEGT. CDR3 size: 15 residues. V lost 7 bases and J lost 0, with 10 bases in between.

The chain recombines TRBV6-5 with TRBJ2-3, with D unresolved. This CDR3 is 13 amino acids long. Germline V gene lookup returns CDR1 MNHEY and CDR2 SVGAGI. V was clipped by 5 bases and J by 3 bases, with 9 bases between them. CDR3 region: CASSPEHTDTQYF. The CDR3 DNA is TGTGCCAGCAGTCCGGAGCATACAGATACGCAGTATTTT.

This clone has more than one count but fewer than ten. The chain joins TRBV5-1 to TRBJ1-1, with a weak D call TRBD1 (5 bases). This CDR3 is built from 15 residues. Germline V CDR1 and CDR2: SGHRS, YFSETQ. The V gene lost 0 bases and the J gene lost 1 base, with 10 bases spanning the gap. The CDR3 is CASSLVATGNTEAFF. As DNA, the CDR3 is TGCGCCAGCAGCTTGGTTGCCACAGGGAACACTGAAGCTTTCTTT.

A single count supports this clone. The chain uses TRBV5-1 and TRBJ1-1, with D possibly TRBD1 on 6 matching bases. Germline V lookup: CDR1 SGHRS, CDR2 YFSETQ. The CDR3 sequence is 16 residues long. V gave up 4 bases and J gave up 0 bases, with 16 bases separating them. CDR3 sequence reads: CASSAKTGIMNTEAFF. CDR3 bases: TGCGCCAGCAGCGCGAAGACAGGAATCATGAACACTGAAGCTTTCTTT. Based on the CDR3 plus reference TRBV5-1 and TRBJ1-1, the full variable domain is KAGVTQTPRYLIKTRGQQVTLSCSPISGHRSVSWYQQTPGQGLQFLFEYFSETQRNKGNFPGRFSGRQFSNSRSEMNVSTLELGDSALYLCASSAKTGIMNTEAFFGQGTRLTVV.

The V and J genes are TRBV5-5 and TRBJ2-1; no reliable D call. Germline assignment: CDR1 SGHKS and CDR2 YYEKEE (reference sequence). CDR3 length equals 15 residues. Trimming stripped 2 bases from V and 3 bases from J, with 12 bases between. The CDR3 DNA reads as TGTGCCAGCAGCTTTGGCGATTCGTTCTACAATGAGCAGTTCTTC. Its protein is CASSFGDSFYNEQFF.

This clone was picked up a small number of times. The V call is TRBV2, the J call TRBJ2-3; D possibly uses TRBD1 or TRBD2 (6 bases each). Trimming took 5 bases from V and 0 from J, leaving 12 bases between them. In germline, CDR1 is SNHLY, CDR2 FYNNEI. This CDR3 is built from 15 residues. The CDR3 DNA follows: TGTGCCAGCAGTCAAACAGGGACTAGCACAGATACGCAGTATTTT. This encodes CASSQTGTSTDTQYF.

The CDR3 DNA sequence: TGCAGCGTCCTTCCGGACTGGAGCTCCTACGAGCAGTACTTC. Amino acid sequence: CSVLPDWSSYEQYF. V gene TRBV29-1 combines with J gene TRBJ2-7; D perhaps matches TRBD2 (5 bases). The germline CDR1 and CDR2 sequences are SQVTM and ANQGSEA. This CDR3 comprises 14 residues. Deletions cut 6 bases from V and 0 bases from J, with 15 bases between.

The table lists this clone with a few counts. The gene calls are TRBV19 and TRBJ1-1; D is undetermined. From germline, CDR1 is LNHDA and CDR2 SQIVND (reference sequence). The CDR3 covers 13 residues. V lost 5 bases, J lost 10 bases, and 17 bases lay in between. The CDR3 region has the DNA TGTGCCAGTAGTCCCGGCGAAGTTTTTCTAGCTTTCTTT. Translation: CASSPGEVFLAFF. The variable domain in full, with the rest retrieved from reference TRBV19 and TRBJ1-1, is DGGITQSPKYLFRKEGQNVTLSCEQNLNHDAMYWYRQDPGQGLRLIYYSQIVNDFQKGDIAEGYSVSREKKESFPLTVTSAQKNPTAFYLCASSPGEVFLAFFGQGTRLTVV.

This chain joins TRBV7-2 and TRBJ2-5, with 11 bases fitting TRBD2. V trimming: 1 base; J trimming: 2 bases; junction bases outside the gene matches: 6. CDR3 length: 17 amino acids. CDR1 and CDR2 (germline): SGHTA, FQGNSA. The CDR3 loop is CASSLGSASGGQETQYF. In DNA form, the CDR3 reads TGTGCCAGCAGCTTAGGTTCGGCTAGCGGGGGGCAAGAGACCCAGTACTTC.

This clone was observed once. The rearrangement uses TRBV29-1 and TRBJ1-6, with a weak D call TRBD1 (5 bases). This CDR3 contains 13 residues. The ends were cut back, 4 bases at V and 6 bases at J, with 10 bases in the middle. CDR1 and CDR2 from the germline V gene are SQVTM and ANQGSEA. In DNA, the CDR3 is TGCAGCGTTGGTGGGGACCTTAATTCACCCCTCCACTTT. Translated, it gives CSVGGDLNSPLHF.

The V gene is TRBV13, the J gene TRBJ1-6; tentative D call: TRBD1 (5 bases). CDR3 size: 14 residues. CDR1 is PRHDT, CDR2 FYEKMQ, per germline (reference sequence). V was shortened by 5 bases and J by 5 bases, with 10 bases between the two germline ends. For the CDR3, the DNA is TGTGCCAGCAGCGGGACGGCAAATAATTCACCCCTCCACTTT. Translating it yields CASSGTANNSPLHF.

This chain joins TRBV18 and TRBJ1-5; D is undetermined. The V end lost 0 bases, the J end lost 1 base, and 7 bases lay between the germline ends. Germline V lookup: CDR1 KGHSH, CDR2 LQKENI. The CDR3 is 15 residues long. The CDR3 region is CASSPPGTSNQPQHF. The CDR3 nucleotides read TGTGCCAGCTCACCACCCGGTACGAGCAATCAGCCCCAGCATTTT. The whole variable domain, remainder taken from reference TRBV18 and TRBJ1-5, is NAGVMQNPRHLVRRRGQEARLRCSPMKGHSHVYWYRQLPEEGLKFMVYLQKENIIDESGMPKERFSAEFPKEGPSILRIQQVVRGDSAAYFCASSPPGTSNQPQHFGDGTRLSIL.